The clone carrying this TCR beta chain is a singleton in its sample. No antigen is known for it. This sample was included in a study of shared clonotypes between healthy human individuals. Whole-study findings and limits: A limitation of the genetic and exposure-history diversity represented arose from few donors. Sampling covered blood only; tissue repertoires likely differ. Relative to memory subsets, naive subsets generally showed larger estimated richness. The generation probabilities recorded for non-shared clonotypes fell below those of clonotypes shared by all four donors.

Germline CDR1 is GTSNPN and CDR2 is SVGIG (reference sequence). Trimming shortened V by 4 bases and J by 6 bases, and 6 bases separated the two germline ends. The CDR3 length is 11 residues. This table comes from immunoSEQ multiplex PCR, and its TCRdb copy is limited to in-frame clones, with some not included. The table records 1,400,000 or so clones, 98% of them present only once. Sequenced input: naive CD4+ T cells sorted from blood. Subset reported: CD45RA+ positively selected. The V call is TRBV30, the J call TRBJ2-2; TRBD2 might be the D (5 bases). This sequence was found in a man aged 25 to 40 in good health. CDR3 nucleotides: TGTGCCTGGATGAGGGCCGGGGAGCTGTTTTTT. Its protein is CAWMRAGELFF.